This entry features one T cell receptor (beta chain) sequence. Its antigen is unknown. With random hexamers, roughly 0.45 to 1 ug RNA was reverse transcribed. Multiplex immunoSEQ PCR targeted 54 Vbeta and 13 Jbeta TCR beta segments. TCRdb re-derived calls from the immunoSEQ multiplex PCR reads in MiXCR, one entry per CDR3 protein. The table shows 120,000 or so distinct CDR3 sequences, with about 94% occurring only once. The CDR3 spans 14 residues. CDR1 and CDR2 (germline): DFQATT, SNEGSKA (reference sequence). V lost 4 bases and J 2 bases, leaving 11 bases between the germline ends. These data belong to a study of CD8 T cells in Susac syndrome. Study-wide findings and caveats: The study's TCR sequencing and HLA analysis drew on a certain number of individuals. That number was acknowledged as relatively small.

Stable or active relapsing-remitting multiple sclerosis, untreated and meeting revised McDonald criteria, defined the controls. TEMRA cells were FACS-enriched, unlike CD8+ and CD4+ T cells, which were negatively isolated. The clonotype comes from a human donor with multiple sclerosis. V usage is TRBV20-1 and J usage is TRBJ1-4, with D perhaps TRBD1 (6 bases). Sequencing used CD4+ T cells from PBMCs. DNA for the CDR3: TGCAGTGCTAAGGGGGGCGCGACTAATGAAAAACTGTTTTTT. Translating it yields CSAKGGATNEKLFF.